This T cell receptor (beta chain) was captured by sequencing in a study of blood T cell repertoires in COVID-19. Original processing methods: Amplification of reference gene primers provided the estimated nucleated cell counts. Produced via immunoSEQ multiplex PCR; TCRdb's table is partial and in-frame only. D and trimming come from the DNA, and the V and J calls and clone size come from that table. The sample holds about 200,000 clones, over 80% seen once. Germline CDR1 reads SNHLY; CDR2 reads FYNNEI. Trimming cost V 2 bases and J 8 bases; bases outside gene matches: 1. The CDR3 has 13 amino acids. The sequencing input was peripheral blood. This chain uses TRBV2 with TRBJ2-2; 8 bases fit TRBD1. The TCR sequence derives from a man aged 55-75 years with COVID-19, enrolled during active disease. DNA of the CDR3: TGTGCCAGCAGTGAACAGGGGGCAGGGGAGCTGTTTTTT. It yields the protein CASSEQGAGELFF. Full variable domain (remainder filled in from reference TRBV2 and TRBJ2-2): EPEVTQTPSHQVTQMGQEVILRCVPISNHLYFYWYRQILGQKVEFLVSFYNNEISEKSEIFDDQFSVERPDGSNFTLKIRSTKLEDSAMYFCASSEQGAGELFFGEGSRLTVL.